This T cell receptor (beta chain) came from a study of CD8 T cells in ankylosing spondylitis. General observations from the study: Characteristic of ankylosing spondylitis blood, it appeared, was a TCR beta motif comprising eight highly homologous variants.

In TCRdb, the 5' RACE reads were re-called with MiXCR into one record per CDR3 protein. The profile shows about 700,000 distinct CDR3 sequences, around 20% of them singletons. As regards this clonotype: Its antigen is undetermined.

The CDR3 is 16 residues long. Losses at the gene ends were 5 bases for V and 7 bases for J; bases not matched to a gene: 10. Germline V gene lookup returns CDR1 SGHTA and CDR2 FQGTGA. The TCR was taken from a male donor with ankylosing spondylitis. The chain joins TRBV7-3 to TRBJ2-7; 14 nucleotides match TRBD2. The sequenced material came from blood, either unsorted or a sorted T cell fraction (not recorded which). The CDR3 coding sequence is TGTGCCAGCAGCCCGGGACTAGCGGGAGCCTCCTCTGAGCAGTACTTC. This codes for CASSPGLAGASSEQYF.